Listed here are 30 T cell receptor beta chains from one sample, sequenced in a study of response to subunit inactivated influenza vaccine. TCRdb re-called the RT-PCR reads with MiXCR, one entry per CDR3 protein. This sample carries just under 250,000 distinct CDR3 sequences, 12% of them seen once, and the ten largest clones take 7.8%. The material was non-naive T cells sorted from PBMCs, obtained around two weeks before vaccination. These receptor sequences come from a man in his forties or fifties who received an inactivated influenza vaccine.

This clonotype was picked up many times. The chain combines TRBV27 with TRBJ2-2; 9 bases map to TRBD1. The CDR3 contains 16 residues. V shed 1 base and J 2 bases; nucleotides not matched to a gene: 2. Germline V gene lookup returns CDR1 MNHEY and CDR2 SMNVEV (reference sequence). CDR3: CASSLWGQGNTGELFF. The CDR3 region has the DNA TGTGCCAGCAGTTTATGGGGACAGGGTAACACCGGGGAGCTGTTTTTT.

The chain couples TRBV6-1 to TRBJ2-7; 8 nucleotides match TRBD2. V dropped 7 bases and J dropped 4; count of bases not matched to a gene: 9. CDR3 length: 14 residues. Germline-derived CDR1 and CDR2 are MNHNS and SASEGT. CDR3 loop: CASIGGTRHYEQYF. CDR3 sequence (DNA): TGTGCCAGCATTGGAGGGACTAGACATTACGAGCAGTACTTC.

This clonotype was recorded a few times. The chain is built from TRBV20-1 and TRBJ1-2, with 9 bases lining up with TRBD1. V dropped 3 bases and J dropped 4; count of bases not matched to a gene: 3. CDR1 DFQATT and CDR2 SNEGSKA come from the germline V gene (reference sequence). The CDR3 contains 13 residues. CDR3 loop: CSARDRGTYGYTF. The CDR3 DNA follows: TGCAGTGCTAGGGACAGGGGAACCTATGGCTACACCTTC.

The CDR3 reads CASSDLQARGTEAFF. In DNA form, the CDR3 reads TGTGCCAGCAGTGACCTGCAAGCCAGGGGGACTGAAGCTTTCTTT. V is TRBV6-4 and J is TRBJ1-1; 7 nucleotides align to TRBD1. Germline lookup yields CDR1 MRHNA and CDR2 SNTAGT. The trim removed 2 bases at V and 5 bases at J, leaving 8 bases unmatched. The CDR3 runs 15 residues.

This clonotype showed up many times. The rearrangement links TRBV5-1 to TRBJ2-1; 11 positions agree with TRBD2. The V gene's germline CDR1 is SGHRS and CDR2 YFSETQ. The V and J ends lost 4 bases and 3 bases, in that order; junction bases with no gene match: 6. The CDR3 has 16 residues. CDR3 sequence: CASSPGLADYYNEQFF. The DNA of the CDR3 is TGCGCCAGCAGCCCGGGACTAGCGGACTACTACAATGAGCAGTTCTTC. The full variable domain, completed using reference TRBV5-1 and TRBJ2-1, is KAGVTQTPRYLIKTRGQQVTLSCSPISGHRSVSWYQQTPGQGLQFLFEYFSETQRNKGNFPGRFSGRQFSNSRSEMNVSTLELGDSALYLCASSPGLADYYNEQFFGPGTRLTVL.

The chain has TRBV7-9 and TRBJ2-7; D may be TRBD1 or TRBD2 (5 bases each). The germline V gene encodes CDR1 SEHNR and CDR2 FQNEAQ (reference sequence). V was shortened by 1 base and J by 6 bases, with 16 bases between the two germline ends. This CDR3 spans 15 amino acids. The DNA of the CDR3 is TGTGCCAGCAGCTTAGACGGGACCGTAGGGGCCGAGCAGTACTTC. As protein: CASSLDGTVGAEQYF. The variable domain in full, with the rest retrieved from reference TRBV7-9 and TRBJ2-7, is DTGVSQNPRHKITKRGQNVTFRCDPISEHNRLYWYRQTLGQGPEFLTYFQNEAQLEKSRLLSDRFSAERPKGSFSTLEIQRTEQGDSAMYLCASSLDGTVGAEQYFGPGTRLTVT.

This clonotype was detected many times. The chain is built from TRBV5-6 and TRBJ2-3; TRBD1 agrees at 10 bases. CDR3 length: 17 residues. V trimming: 0 bases; J trimming: 4 bases; junction bases outside the gene matches: 8. Germline V gives CDR1 SGHDT, CDR2 YYEEEE. In DNA form, the CDR3 reads TGTGCCAGCAGCTTGGGGACAGGGGGGACGCACGCAGATACGCAGTATTTT. This translates into CASSLGTGGTHADTQYF.

For this clonotype: A much larger clone lies one base from this, so it may be a read error. The V gene is TRBV20-1, the J gene TRBJ2-1; 14 bases agree with TRBD2. The CDR3 has 16 residues. Germline V gene sequence: CDR1 DFQATT, CDR2 SNEGSKA (reference sequence). The CDR3 region is CSAKTSGGVSYNEQIF. The CDR3 nucleotides are TGCAGTGCTAAGACTAGCGGGGGGGTGTCCTACAATGAGCAGATCTTC.

J is TRBJ2-7 and V is TRBV6-2 or TRBV6-3, with D perhaps being TRBD1 or TRBD2 (5 bases each). Trimming stripped 2 bases from V and 7 bases from J, with 15 bases between. The CDR3 has 14 amino acids. Germline lookup yields CDR1 MNHEY and CDR2 SVGEGT. The CDR3 DNA follows: TGTGCCAGCAGTTACATCCCCGGTTGGGGGGAGCAGTACTTC. This encodes CASSYIPGWGEQYF.

This clonotype appeared a few times. This rearrangement joins TRBV28 to TRBJ1-2, with D possibly TRBD1 on 5 matching bases. CDR3 length: 14 amino acids. Germline V gives CDR1 MDHEN, CDR2 SYDVKM. V dropped 3 bases and J dropped 10 bases, with 18 bases sitting between them. CDR3 sequence (DNA): TGTGCCAGCAGTTTTGTTAGGCACGGGGGTACCTACACCTTC. This sequence encodes CASSFVRHGGTYTF.

There are a few counts of this clonotype. This chain links TRBV20-1 with TRBJ1-4, with D possibly matching TRBD1 (6 bases). Germline CDR1 DFQATT, CDR2 SNEGSKA (reference sequence). There are 15 residues in the CDR3. Trimming took 6 bases from V and 6 from J, leaving 20 bases between them. CDR3 loop: CSALEFRGLDEKLFF. The CDR3 DNA follows: TGCAGTGCCCTCGAGTTTCGGGGGCTCGATGAAAAACTGTTTTTT.

This clonotype was detected only a few times. The chain is built from TRBV20-1 and TRBJ1-5, with TRBD1 matching 9 bases. The germline CDR1 and CDR2 sequences are DFQATT and SNEGSKA (reference sequence). The CDR3 runs 15 residues. Germline trimming cut 5 bases from V and 6 bases from J; bases unmatched to any gene: 11. DNA of the CDR3: TGCAGTGCTGAGGACAGGGGACCGTTGGGTCAGCCCCAGCATTTT. Translating gives CSAEDRGPLGQPQHF.

This chain joins TRBV6-5 and TRBJ1-4, with 10 bases that match TRBD1. The CDR3 spans 17 residues. V lost 2 bases, J lost 10 bases, and 13 bases stayed unmatched. Germline V CDR1 and CDR2: MNHEY, SVGAGI. The DNA of the CDR3 is TGTGCCAGCAGTTACCGAGCTCCCGGGACAGGGGATGGAAAACTGTTTTTT. Translating it yields CASSYRAPGTGDGKLFF.

Many counts were recorded for this clonotype. J is TRBJ2-5 and V is TRBV12-3 or TRBV12-4; D is tentatively TRBD1 or TRBD2 (7 bases each). This CDR3 is built from 14 residues. V dropped 3 bases and J dropped 4 bases, with 12 bases sitting between them. The CDR3 DNA is TGTGCCAGCAGTTTGGTCAGGGGGGGAGAGACCCAGTACTTC. Its protein product is CASSLVRGGETQYF.

The chain couples TRBV28 to TRBJ2-7, with D possibly TRBD1 on 6 matching bases. The CDR3 consists of 15 residues. V lost 2 bases to trimming and J lost 3 bases, with 14 bases between them. Germline CDR1 reads MDHEN; CDR2 reads SYDVKM. The CDR3 DNA is TGTGCCAGCAGTTTAACCACAGGGATTGACTACGAGCAGTACTTC. Translated: CASSLTTGIDYEQYF.

Many counts were recorded for this clonotype. The chain links TRBV6-2 or TRBV6-3 to TRBJ2-1; the match to TRBD2 covers 12 bases. Germline-derived CDR1 and CDR2 are MNHEY and SVGEGT. This CDR3 region has 15 residues. V gave up 7 bases and J gave up 9 bases; unmatched junction bases: 10. In DNA form, the CDR3 reads TGTGCCAGCATGCTACTAGCGGGAGGCCGGAGTGAGCAGTTCTTC. It translates to CASMLLAGGRSEQFF.

This clonotype showed up just a few times. This sequence joins TRBV20-1 and TRBJ1-5; D ambiguous. V was cut by 3 bases and J by 2 bases, with 11 bases left in between. The CDR3 runs 14 residues. The germline gives CDR1 DFQATT, CDR2 SNEGSKA (reference sequence). The DNA for the CDR3 is TGCAGTGCTAGGAGCGGGGTAGGCAATCAGCCCCAGCATTTT. It is translated as CSARSGVGNQPQHF.

This clonotype came up a few times. The gene calls are TRBV19 and TRBJ1-2; TRBD1 is a possible D gene (5 bases). Trimming left V 5 bases short and J 12 bases short, with 16 bases between. The germline CDR1 and CDR2 sequences are LNHDA and SQIVND (reference sequence). The CDR3 consists of 12 residues. CDR3 sequence (DNA): TGTGCCAGTAGTCCCCGGCAGGGAGGACACACCTTC. Its translation is CASSPRQGGHTF.

This clonotype turned up a few times. This sequence joins TRBV9 and TRBJ2-2, with D possibly being TRBD2 (5 bases). This CDR3 region has 15 residues. Germline assignment: CDR1 SGDLS and CDR2 YYNGEE. Trimming pared 2 bases from V and 0 bases from J, leaving 8 bases between. CDR3 in amino acids: CASSVLATNTGELFF. The CDR3 DNA is TGTGCCAGCAGCGTTTTAGCGACGAACACCGGGGAGCTGTTTTTT.

Many counts were recorded for this clonotype. J is TRBJ2-3 and V is TRBV7-8; TRBD2 matches at 9 bases. The ends lost 1 base at V and 3 bases at J; junction bases unmatched: 5. The CDR3 totals 16 residues. Germline V gene lookup returns CDR1 SGHVS and CDR2 FQNEAQ. CDR3 sequence: CASSLGGGARTDTQYF. The CDR3 DNA is TGTGCCAGCAGCTTAGGCGGGGGGGCCCGGACAGATACGCAGTATTTT.

This clonotype showed up many times. The chain recombines TRBV11-2 with TRBJ2-5, with 8 bases identical to TRBD2. The V and J ends lost 3 bases and 1 base, in that order; junction bases with no gene match: 1. Germline V gene lookup returns CDR1 SGHAT and CDR2 FQNNGV. The CDR3 is 14 residues long. CDR3 sequence reads: CASSFSGVQETQYF. The CDR3 nucleotides are TGTGCCAGCAGCTTTAGCGGGGTCCAAGAGACCCAGTACTTC.

J is TRBJ2-3 and V is TRBV15; D is possibly TRBD1 (6 bases). Trimming removed 1 base from V and 6 bases from J, with 26 bases in between. The germline V gene encodes CDR1 LNHNV and CDR2 YYDKDF (reference sequence). The CDR3 is 19 amino acids. The CDR3 here is CATSRGLHGTSPSLDTQYF. The CDR3 DNA reads as TGTGCCACCAGCAGAGGACTTCACGGGACATCCCCTTCGTTGGATACGCAGTATTTT.

In this sample, this clonotype turned up many times. This chain links TRBV24-1 with TRBJ2-3; possible D gene TRBD2, 6 bases. This CDR3 has 16 residues. Looked up from germline, CDR1 is KGHDR and CDR2 is SFDVKD. The V gene lost 1 base and the J gene lost 1 base, with 11 bases spanning the gap. The CDR3: CATSDFAGTRTDTQYF. DNA for the CDR3: TGTGCCACCAGTGATTTTGCGGGGACCCGCACAGATACGCAGTATTTT.

The chain joins TRBV5-4 to TRBJ2-2; either TRBD1 or TRBD2 may supply D (5 bases each). The CDR3 totals 19 residues. V was cut by 0 bases and J by 4 bases, with 22 bases left in between. Germline CDR1 is SGHNT and CDR2 is YYREEE (reference sequence). The CDR3 sequence: CASSLAGYLGPRTTGELFF. The CDR3 DNA follows: TGTGCCAGCAGCTTGGCCGGATATCTGGGACCTAGGACCACCGGGGAGCTGTTTTTT.

This sequence joins TRBV12-3 or TRBV12-4 and TRBJ2-2, with D unclear. Trimming shortened V by 3 bases and J by 5 bases, and 10 bases separated the two germline ends. This CDR3 has 14 residues. For the CDR3, the DNA is TGTGCCAGCAGTTTTTTTAGCCGGACCGGGGAGCTGTTTTTT. This encodes CASSFFSRTGELFF.

This clonotype was counted many times. The chain carries TRBV9 and TRBJ2-3, with a tentative D call TRBD2 (6 bases). Germline assignment: CDR1 SGDLS and CDR2 YYNGEE. V dropped 1 base and J dropped 0 bases, with 9 bases sitting between them. This CDR3 has 15 residues. DNA of the CDR3: TGTGCCAGCAGCGTATCCGGGACTAGCACAGATACGCAGTATTTT. Translating gives CASSVSGTSTDTQYF.

This clonotype was seen a few times. The chain is built from TRBV18 and TRBJ1-2; D is perhaps TRBD1 (6 bases). Germline CDR1 KGHSH, CDR2 LQKENI. Between the trimmed V and J ends, which lost 6 bases and 0 bases, there was a span of 14 bases. The CDR3 contains 15 residues. The CDR3 region is CASSAGTSSNYGYTF. CDR3 coding DNA: TGTGCCAGCTCCGCCGGGACATCATCTAACTATGGCTACACCTTC.

This clonotype was detected ten times or more. The chain carries TRBV12-3 or TRBV12-4 and TRBJ2-3; TRBD1 matches 8 bases. Trimming took 4 bases from V and 9 from J; bases not matched to a gene: 3. This CDR3 has 12 residues. The CDR3 sequence: CASSSRQGTQYF. The DNA for the CDR3 is TGTGCCAGCAGTTCACGACAGGGGACGCAGTATTTT.

This clonotype was detected only a few times. The CDR3 nucleotides read TGTGCCTGGAATACAGAGAACGGAGCATACGAGCAGTACTTC. Amino acid sequence: CAWNTENGAYEQYF. The chain is built from TRBV30 and TRBJ2-7; D call uncertain. This CDR3 has 14 residues. Germline V gene data show CDR1 as GTSNPN and CDR2 as SVGIG (reference sequence). V lost 4 bases and J 4 bases, leaving 17 bases between the germline ends.

This clonotype was recorded a few times. This rearrangement joins TRBV9 to TRBJ2-2, with D unclear. The CDR3 length is 15 residues. Trimming cost V 1 base and J 1 base, with 8 bases left between them. The germline V gene has CDR1 SGDLS and CDR2 YYNGEE. This chain's CDR3 is CASSVSHGNTGELFF. DNA for the CDR3: TGTGCCAGCAGCGTAAGTCACGGGAACACCGGGGAGCTGTTTTTT.